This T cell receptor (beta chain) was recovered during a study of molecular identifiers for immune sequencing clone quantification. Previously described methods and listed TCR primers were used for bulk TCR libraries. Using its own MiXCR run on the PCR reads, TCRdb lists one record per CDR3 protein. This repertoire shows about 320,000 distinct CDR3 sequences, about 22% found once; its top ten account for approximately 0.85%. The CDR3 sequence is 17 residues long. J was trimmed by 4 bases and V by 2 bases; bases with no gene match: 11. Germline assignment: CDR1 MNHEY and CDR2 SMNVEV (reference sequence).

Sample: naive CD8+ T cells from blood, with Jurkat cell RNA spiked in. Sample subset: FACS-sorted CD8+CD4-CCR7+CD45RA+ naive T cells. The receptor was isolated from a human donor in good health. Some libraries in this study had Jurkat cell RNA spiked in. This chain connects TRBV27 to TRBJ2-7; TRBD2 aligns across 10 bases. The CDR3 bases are TGTGCCAGCAGTTTAGTAGCGGGAGGCCTACAATGTTACGAGCAGTACTTC. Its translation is CASSLVAGGLQCYEQYF.